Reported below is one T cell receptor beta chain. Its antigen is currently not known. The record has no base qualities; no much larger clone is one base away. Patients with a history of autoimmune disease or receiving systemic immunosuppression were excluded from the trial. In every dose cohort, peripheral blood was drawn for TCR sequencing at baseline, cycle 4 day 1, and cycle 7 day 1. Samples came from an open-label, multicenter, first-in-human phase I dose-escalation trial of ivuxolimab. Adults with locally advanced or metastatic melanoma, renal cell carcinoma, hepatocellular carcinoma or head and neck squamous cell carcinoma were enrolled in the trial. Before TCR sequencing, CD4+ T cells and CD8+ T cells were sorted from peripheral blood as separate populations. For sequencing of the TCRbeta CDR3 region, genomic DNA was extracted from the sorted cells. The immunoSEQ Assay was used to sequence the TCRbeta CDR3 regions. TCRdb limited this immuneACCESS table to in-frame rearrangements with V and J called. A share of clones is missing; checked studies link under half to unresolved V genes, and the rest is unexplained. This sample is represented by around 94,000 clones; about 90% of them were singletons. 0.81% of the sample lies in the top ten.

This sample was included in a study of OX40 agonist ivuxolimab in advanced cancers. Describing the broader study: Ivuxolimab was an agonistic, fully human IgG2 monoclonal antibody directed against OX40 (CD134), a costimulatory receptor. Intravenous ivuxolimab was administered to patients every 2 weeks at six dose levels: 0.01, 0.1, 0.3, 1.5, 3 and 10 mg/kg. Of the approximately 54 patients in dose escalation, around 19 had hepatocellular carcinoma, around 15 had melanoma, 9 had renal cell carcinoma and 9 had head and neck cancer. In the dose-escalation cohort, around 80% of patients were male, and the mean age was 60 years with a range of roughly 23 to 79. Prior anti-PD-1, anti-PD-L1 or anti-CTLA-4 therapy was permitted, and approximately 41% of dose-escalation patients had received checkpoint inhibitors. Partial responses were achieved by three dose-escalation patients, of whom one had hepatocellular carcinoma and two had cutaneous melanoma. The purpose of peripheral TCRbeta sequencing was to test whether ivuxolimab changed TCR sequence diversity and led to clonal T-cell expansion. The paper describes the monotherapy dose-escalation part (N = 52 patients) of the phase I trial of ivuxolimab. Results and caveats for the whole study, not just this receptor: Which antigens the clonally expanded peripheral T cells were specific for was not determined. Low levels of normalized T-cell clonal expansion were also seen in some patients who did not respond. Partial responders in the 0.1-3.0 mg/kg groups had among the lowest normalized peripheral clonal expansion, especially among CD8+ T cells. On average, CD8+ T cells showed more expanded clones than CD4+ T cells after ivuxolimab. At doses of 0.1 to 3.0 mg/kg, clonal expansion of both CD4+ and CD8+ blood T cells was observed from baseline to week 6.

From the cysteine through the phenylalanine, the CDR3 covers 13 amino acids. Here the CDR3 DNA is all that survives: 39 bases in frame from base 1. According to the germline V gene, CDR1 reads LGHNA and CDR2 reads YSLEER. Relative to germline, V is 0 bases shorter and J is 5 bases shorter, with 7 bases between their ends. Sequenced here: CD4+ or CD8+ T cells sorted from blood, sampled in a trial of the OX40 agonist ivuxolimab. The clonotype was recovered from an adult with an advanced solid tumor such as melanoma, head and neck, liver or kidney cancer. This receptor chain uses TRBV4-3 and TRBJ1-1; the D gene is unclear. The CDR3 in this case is CASSQEGGTEAFF. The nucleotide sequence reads TGCGCCAGCAGCCAAGAAGGAGGGACTGAAGCTTTCTTT.